One and the same sample provided the 9 T cell receptor beta chains below, sequenced in a study of CD8+ T cells in alopecia areata. It was cDNA, reverse transcribed from extracted RNA, that served as the sequencing template. The assay was immunoSEQ multiplex PCR, and TCRdb's table has in-frame clones only and misses some. The sample yields about 180,000 clones, 40% to 65% seen once. Noted treatment: oral pan-JAK inhibitor, 5-10 mg twice daily. The starting material was CD8+ T cells sorted from blood, obtained at week 24, from a patient treated with tofacitinib. These TCRs come from a human donor with alopecia areata.

The chain joins TRBV30 to TRBJ2-3; D is perhaps TRBD2 (5 bases). Germline-derived CDR1 and CDR2 are GTSNPN and SVGIG (reference sequence). The CDR3 loop spans 15 amino acids. V was trimmed by 3 bases and J by 3 bases, leaving 16 bases between them. The CDR3 loop reads CAWRDATTRTDTQYF. The CDR3 DNA reads as TGTGCCTGGAGGGACGCTACAACTAGAACAGATACGCAGTATTTT. The full variable domain, in which reference TRBV30 and TRBJ2-3 provide the parts outside the CDR3, is SQTIHQWPATLVQPVGSPLSLECTVEGTSNPNLYWYRQAAGRGLQLLFYSVGIGQISSEVPQNLSASRPQDRQFILSSKKLLLSDSGFYLCAWRDATTRTDTQYFGPGTRLTVL.

This clone appeared a few times. The chain employs TRBV5-5 and TRBJ2-6, with D unclear. The germline V and J ends were trimmed by 1 base and 2 bases, with 7 bases remaining between them. This CDR3 is 15 amino acids long. CDR1 is SGHKS, CDR2 YYEKEE, per germline (reference sequence). The CDR3 region has the DNA TGTGCCAGCAGCTTGTCGGGTACTGGGGCCAACGTCCTGACTTTC. As protein: CASSLSGTGANVLTF.

The chain couples TRBV11-2 to TRBJ2-2, with unresolved D. CDR1 is SGHAT and CDR2 is FQNNGV in the germline V gene. The CDR3 consists of 13 residues. V shed 10 bases and J shed 1 base, with 10 bases lying between them. The CDR3 region is CAIYGQNTGELFF. DNA of the CDR3: TGTGCCATATACGGGCAGAACACCGGGGAGCTGTTTTTT.

The rearrangement joins TRBV30 to TRBJ1-2, with a possible D match to TRBD1 (5 bases). The CDR3 extends over 10 amino acids. The V gene's germline CDR1 is GTSNPN and CDR2 SVGIG (reference sequence). Trimming took off 8 bases at V and 5 bases at J, with 9 bases between the two ends. CDR3 residues: CAVTGYGYTF. The CDR3 DNA reads as TGTGCCGTCACAGGTTATGGCTACACCTTC.

For the CDR3, the DNA is TGTGCCTGGGACGGACAGGGGGCCTACGAGCAGTACTTC. As protein: CAWDGQGAYEQYF. V gene TRBV30 combines with J gene TRBJ2-7; 10 nucleotides agree with TRBD1. The CDR3 is 13 residues long. Looked up from germline, CDR1 is GTSNPN and CDR2 is SVGIG (reference sequence). V trimming: 5 bases; J trimming: 2 bases; junction bases outside the gene matches: 3.

This clone was seen only a few times. The rearrangement joins TRBV5-5 to TRBJ2-1; no clear D. Trimming stripped 0 bases from V and 5 bases from J, with 6 bases between. The germline gives CDR1 SGHKS, CDR2 YYEKEE (reference sequence). This CDR3 has 13 residues. For the CDR3, the DNA is TGTGCCAGCAGCTTGGGTGGCCACAATGAGCAGTTCTTC. Residues: CASSLGGHNEQFF.

The chain is built from TRBV7-2 and TRBJ1-1; D may be TRBD1 (5 bases). Trimming removed 5 bases at V and 1 base at J, with 20 bases between. CDR3 length: 17 amino acids. The V gene's germline CDR1 is SGHTA and CDR2 FQGNSA. The CDR3, as DNA: TGTGCCAGCAGCCCGGAGACTTCAGGGCCCCGGAACACTGAAGCTTTCTTT. It yields the protein CASSPETSGPRNTEAFF.

The chain couples TRBV5-1 to TRBJ1-2, with 10 bases aligning to TRBD1. J was trimmed by 8 bases and V by 0 bases; bases with no gene match: 4. CDR3 size: 14 residues. The germline CDR1 and CDR2 sequences are SGHRS and YFSETQ. Here the CDR3 reads CASSLAGTGDGYTF. In nucleotides, the CDR3 is TGCGCCAGCAGCTTGGCCGGGACAGGGGACGGCTACACCTTC.

This clone was found once. This chain uses TRBV18 with TRBJ1-1, with D possibly TRBD1 on 6 matching bases. In germline, CDR1 is KGHSH, CDR2 LQKENI. V lost 3 bases and J 0 bases, leaving 14 bases between the germline ends. The CDR3 runs to 16 residues. CDR3 sequence reads: CASSPRDTSMNTEAFF. In DNA, the CDR3 is TGTGCCAGCTCACCCCGGGACACTTCGATGAACACTGAAGCTTTCTTT.